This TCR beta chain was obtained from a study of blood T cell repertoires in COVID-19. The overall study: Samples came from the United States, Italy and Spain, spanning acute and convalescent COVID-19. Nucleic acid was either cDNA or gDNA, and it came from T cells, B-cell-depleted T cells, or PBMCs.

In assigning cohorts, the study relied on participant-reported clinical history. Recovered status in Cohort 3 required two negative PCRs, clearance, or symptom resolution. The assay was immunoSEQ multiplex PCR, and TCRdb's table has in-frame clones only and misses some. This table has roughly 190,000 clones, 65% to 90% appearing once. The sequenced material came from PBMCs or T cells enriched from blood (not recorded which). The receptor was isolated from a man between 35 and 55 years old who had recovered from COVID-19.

Here the CDR3 DNA reads TGTGCCAGCATGAGTAGAGGAGCCGGGGAGCTGTTTTTT. It codes for CASMSRGAGELFF. V gene TRBV2 combines with J gene TRBJ2-2; no reliable D call. The ends were cut back, 7 bases at V and 6 bases at J, with 12 bases in the middle. Germline-derived CDR1 and CDR2 are SNHLY and FYNNEI. The CDR3 is 13 residues long.